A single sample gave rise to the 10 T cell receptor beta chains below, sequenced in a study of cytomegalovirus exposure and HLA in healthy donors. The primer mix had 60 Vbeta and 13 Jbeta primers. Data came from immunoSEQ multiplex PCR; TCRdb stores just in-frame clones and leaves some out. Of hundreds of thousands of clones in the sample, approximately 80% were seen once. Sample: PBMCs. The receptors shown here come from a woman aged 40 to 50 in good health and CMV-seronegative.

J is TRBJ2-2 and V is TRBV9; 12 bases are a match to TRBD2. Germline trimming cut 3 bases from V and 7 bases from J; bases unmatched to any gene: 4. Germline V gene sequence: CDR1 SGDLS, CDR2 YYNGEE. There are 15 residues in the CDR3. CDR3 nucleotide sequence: TGTGCCAGCAGCGCCTTGGGACTAGCGGGCGGGGAGCTGTTTTTT. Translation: CASSALGLAGGELFF.

Here the CDR3 reads CASSPRALEETQYF. DNA for the CDR3: TGTGCCAGCAGCCCGAGGGCACTCGAAGAGACCCAGTACTTC. V gene TRBV7-2 combines with J gene TRBJ2-5, with D perhaps TRBD2 (5 bases). The CDR3 sequence is 14 residues long. V was clipped by 5 bases and J by 3 bases, with 13 bases between them. CDR1 is SGHTA and CDR2 is FQGNSA in the germline V gene.

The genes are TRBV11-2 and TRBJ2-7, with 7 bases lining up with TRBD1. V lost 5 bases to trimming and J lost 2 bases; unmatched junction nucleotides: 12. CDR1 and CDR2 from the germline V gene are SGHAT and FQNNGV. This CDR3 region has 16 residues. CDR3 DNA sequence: TGTGCCAGCAGCCGCTCTTCTCTAGGGGGCACCTACGAGCAGTACTTC. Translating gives CASSRSSLGGTYEQYF.

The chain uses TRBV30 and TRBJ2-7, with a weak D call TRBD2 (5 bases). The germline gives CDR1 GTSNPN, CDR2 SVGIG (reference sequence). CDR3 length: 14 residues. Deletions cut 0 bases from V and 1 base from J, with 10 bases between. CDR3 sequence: CAWSVGSGSYEQYF. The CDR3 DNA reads TGTGCCTGGAGTGTGGGCAGCGGATCCTACGAGCAGTACTTC. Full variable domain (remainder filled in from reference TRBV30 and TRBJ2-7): SQTIHQWPATLVQPVGSPLSLECTVEGTSNPNLYWYRQAAGRGLQLLFYSVGIGQISSEVPQNLSASRPQDRQFILSSKKLLLSDSGFYLCAWSVGSGSYEQYFGPGTRLTVT.

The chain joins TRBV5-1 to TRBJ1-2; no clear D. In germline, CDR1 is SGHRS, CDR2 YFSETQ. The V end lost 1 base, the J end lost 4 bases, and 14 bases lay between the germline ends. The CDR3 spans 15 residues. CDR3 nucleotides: TGCGCCAGCAGCTTGTTATCGGGGTCTCCCTATGGCTACACCTTC. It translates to CASSLLSGSPYGYTF.

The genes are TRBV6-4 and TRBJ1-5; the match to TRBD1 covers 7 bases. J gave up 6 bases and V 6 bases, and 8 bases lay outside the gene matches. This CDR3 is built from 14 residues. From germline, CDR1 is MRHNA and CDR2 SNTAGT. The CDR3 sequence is CASRITGAGQPQHF. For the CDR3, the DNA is TGTGCCAGCAGGATTACAGGGGCGGGTCAGCCCCAGCATTTT.

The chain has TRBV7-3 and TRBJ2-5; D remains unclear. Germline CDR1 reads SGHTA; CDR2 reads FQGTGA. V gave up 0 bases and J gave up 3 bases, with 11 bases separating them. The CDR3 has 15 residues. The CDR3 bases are TGTGCCAGCAGCTTAACAGCCCTAACCGAAGAGACCCAGTACTTC. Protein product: CASSLTALTEETQYF.

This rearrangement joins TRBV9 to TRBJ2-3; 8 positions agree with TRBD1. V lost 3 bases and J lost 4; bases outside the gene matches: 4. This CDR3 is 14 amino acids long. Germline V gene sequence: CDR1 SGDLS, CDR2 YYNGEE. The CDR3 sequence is CASSGQGIADTQYF. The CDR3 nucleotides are TGTGCCAGCAGCGGACAGGGGATTGCAGATACGCAGTATTTT. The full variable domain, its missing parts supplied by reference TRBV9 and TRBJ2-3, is DSGVTQTPKHLITATGQRVTLRCSPRSGDLSVYWYQQSLDQGLQFLIQYYNGEERAKGNILERFSAQQFPDLHSELNLSSLELGDSALYFCASSGQGIADTQYFGPGTRLTVL.

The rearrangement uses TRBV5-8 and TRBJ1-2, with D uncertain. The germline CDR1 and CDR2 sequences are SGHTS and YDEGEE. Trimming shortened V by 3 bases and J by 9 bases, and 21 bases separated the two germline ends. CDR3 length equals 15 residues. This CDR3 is CASSSTGEGGLSYTF. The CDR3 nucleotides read TGTGCCAGCAGCTCTACTGGAGAGGGCGGGTTGAGCTACACCTTC.

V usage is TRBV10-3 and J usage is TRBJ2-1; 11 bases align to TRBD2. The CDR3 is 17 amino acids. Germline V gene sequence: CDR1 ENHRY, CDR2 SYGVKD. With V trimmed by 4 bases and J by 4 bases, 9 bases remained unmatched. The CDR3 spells CAISGDKTSGKYNEQFF. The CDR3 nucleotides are TGTGCCATCAGTGGGGATAAGACTAGCGGGAAATACAATGAGCAGTTCTTC.